The T cell receptor (beta chain) described here comes from a study of blood T cells in healthy people across ages. Regarding this clonotype: What it recognizes is unknown.

Researchers isolated at least 6.5 million PBMCs per sample. Together with a sample-barcoded 5' primer, a J-beta primer mix was included in a second PCR lasting about 6 to 11 cycles. With 12 random nucleotides, a template-switch adaptor tagged each individual cDNA molecule. TCRdb recomputed calls from the 5' RACE reads with MiXCR, one row per CDR3 protein. Among 1 million or so distinct CDR3 sequences, 40% to 50% were seen once, and the ten largest hold around 18%. Whole-study results and caveats: Possibly confounding the expanded clonotype changes was the fact that donor CMV status was unknown. Long-lived and aged donors differed, with more naive CD4+ cells and higher diversity in the long-lived.

What was sequenced was blood. The TCR sequence derives from a woman aged 55-69 years in good health.

CDR3: CASSFRREGTDTQYF. The CDR3 region has the DNA TGTGCCAGCAGCTTCCGACGGGAGGGGACAGATACGCAGTATTTT. J is TRBJ2-3 and V is TRBV7-9, with 8 bases aligning to TRBD2. The CDR3 has 15 residues. The J segment lost 3 bases and the V segment lost 3 bases, leaving 5 bases of the junction unmatched. Germline values: CDR1 SEHNR, CDR2 FQNEAQ (reference sequence).